Described below is a single T cell receptor (beta chain) sequence and its context. Antigen unknown. The investigators amplified TCR beta CDR3 regions from RNA transcripts. TCR CDR3 underwent first-round RT-PCR with the HTBI primer set. TCRdb re-called the multiplex PCR reads through MiXCR, storing one row per CDR3 protein. The data hold about 690,000 distinct CDR3 sequences, with roughly 17% observed a single time. This specimen belongs to a study of T cells in Graves' hyperthyroidism and ophthalmopathy. Diagnoses rested on clinical symptoms, serum thyroxine and TRAb, thyroid ultrasound and orbital computed tomography. Germline CDR1 is DFQATT and CDR2 is SNEGSKA (reference sequence). Trimming removed 0 bases at V and 1 base at J, with 13 bases between. This CDR3 region has 15 residues. Study conclusions and caveats: Most expanded thyroid clonotypes above 0.001 also appeared in blood.

The sequenced sample consisted of blood. The TCR comes from a man aged 50-60 years with Graves' hyperthyroidism. The chain recombines TRBV20-1 with TRBJ2-7; D possibly corresponds to TRBD2 (6 bases). CDR3 nucleotides: TGCAGTGCTAGAGATCCAGCGGGCATTTCCTACGAGCAGTACTTC. Its translation is CSARDPAGISYEQYF.